The clone carrying this T cell receptor beta chain was seen only a few times. The source of the sample is a study of blood T cell repertoires in COVID-19. Study at large: T cells, B-cell-depleted T cells, or PBMCs provided the cDNA or gDNA that served as material.

Libraries were prepared by immunoSEQ multiplex PCR; TCRdb keeps only in-frame clonotypes and omits some of them. Counted here are about 210,000 clones, less than 90% occurring once; the ten biggest clones make up less than 0.75%. Sequences were obtained from peripheral blood. The sequence was collected from a man between 40 and 49 years old with acute or convalescent COVID-19.

The CDR3 DNA sequence: TGTGCCAGCAGCCAATTAGGGGTGAACACTGAAGCTTTCTTT. Translation gives CASSQLGVNTEAFF. The chain links TRBV3-1 (or the pseudogene TRBV3-2) to TRBJ1-1; tentative D call: TRBD1 (5 bases). Trimming took off 2 bases at V and 0 bases at J, with 7 bases between the two ends. Germline V gene sequence: CDR1 LGHDT, CDR2 YNNKEL (reference sequence). CDR3 size: 14 residues.